Below, 11 T cell receptor beta chains from the same sample are listed, as sequenced in a study of monozygotic twins with inflammatory bowel disease. After re-calling the 5' RACE reads, TCRdb lists one entry per CDR3 protein, DNA absent. This specimen shows about 160,000 distinct CDR3 sequences; the ten leading clones hold 2.8%. What was sequenced was blood. The receptor source for this set is a human donor with ulcerative colitis or Crohn's disease, or a healthy co-twin of an affected twin (not recorded which).

J is TRBJ2-7 and V is TRBV20-1; TCRdb names TRBD1, which stays unverified in the absence of DNA. The CDR3 spans 12 residues. The germline gives CDR1 DFQATT, CDR2 SNEGSKA (reference sequence). CDR3 sequence reads: CSASPGDTGQYF.

The chain is built from TRBV5-1 and TRBJ2-7; there is no DNA to check the TCRdb D call of TRBD1. CDR1 is SGHRS and CDR2 is YFSETQ in the germline V gene. The CDR3 covers 12 residues. CDR3 protein: CASSPQGDEQYF.

This chain joins TRBV28 and TRBJ2-1; the TCRdb D gene call, TRBD2, has no DNA to confirm it. The germline V gene has CDR1 MDHEN and CDR2 SYDVKM. The CDR3 spans 15 residues. The CDR3 loop reads CASKPAGGLYNEQFF.

The rearrangement joins TRBV5-1 to TRBJ1-5; TCRdb indicates TRBD1, and absent DNA this call remains unverified. The CDR3 has 16 amino acids. Germline V gene sequence: CDR1 SGHRS, CDR2 YFSETQ. The chain's CDR3 is CASSLAGGVGNQPQHF.

This chain connects TRBV15 to TRBJ2-2; no DNA is available, so the TRBD1 call from TCRdb remains unchecked. Germline CDR1 reads LNHNV; CDR2 reads YYDKDF (reference sequence). The length of the CDR3 is 16 residues. CDR3 residues: CATSTQTGWNTGELFF.

This chain joins TRBV12-3 or TRBV12-4 and TRBJ1-1. The CDR3 totals 13 residues. The CDR3 spells CASSLSGFTEAFF.

The chain has TRBV3-1 and TRBJ2-5; the TCRdb call, TRBD2, lacks DNA for checking. The CDR3 runs 14 residues. The germline V gene has CDR1 LGHDT and CDR2 YNNKEL (reference sequence). The CDR3 loop reads CASSLTSGMETQYF.

This chain joins TRBV12-3 or TRBV12-4 and TRBJ1-5; TCRdb's D call, TRBD1, is unchecked because there is no DNA. The CDR3 covers 15 residues. The CDR3 protein is CASSSDRGIDQPQHF.

The chain combines TRBV6-5 with TRBJ1-5. In germline, CDR1 is MNHEY, CDR2 SVGAGI. There are 13 residues in the CDR3. CDR3: CASRGAAGQPQHF.

The chain employs TRBV28 and TRBJ2-5; the D call from TCRdb, TRBD2, cannot be confirmed without DNA. CDR1 MDHEN and CDR2 SYDVKM come from the germline V gene. This CDR3 contains 14 residues. CDR3 in amino acids: CASSLTSRGETQYF. Full variable domain (outside the CDR3, taken from reference TRBV28 and TRBJ2-5): DVKVTQSSRYLVKRTGEKVFLECVQDMDHENMFWYRQDPGLGLRLIYFSYDVKMKEKGDIPEGYSVSREKKERFSLILESASTNQTSMYLCASSLTSRGETQYFGPGTRLLVL.

This chain links TRBV28 with TRBJ1-2; the TRBD1 assignment by TCRdb is unverifiable without DNA. The CDR3 consists of 13 residues. Looked up from germline, CDR1 is MDHEN and CDR2 is SYDVKM. This CDR3 reads CASNAPRSYGYTF.